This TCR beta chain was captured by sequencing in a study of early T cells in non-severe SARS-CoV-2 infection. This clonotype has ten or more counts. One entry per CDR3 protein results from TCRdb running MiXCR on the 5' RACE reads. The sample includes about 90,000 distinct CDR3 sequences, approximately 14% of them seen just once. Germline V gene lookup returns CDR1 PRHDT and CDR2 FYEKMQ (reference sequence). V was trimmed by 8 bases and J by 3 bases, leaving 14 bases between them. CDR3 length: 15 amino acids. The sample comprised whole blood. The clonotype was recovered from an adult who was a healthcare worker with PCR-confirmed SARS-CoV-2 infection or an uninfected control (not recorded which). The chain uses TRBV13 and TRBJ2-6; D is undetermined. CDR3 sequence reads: CASCDSRSGANVLTF. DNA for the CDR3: TGTGCCAGCTGTGATTCCAGGAGTGGGGCCAACGTCCTGACTTTC.